This T cell receptor beta chain was found in a study of CD4 and CD8 cells across lung adenocarcinoma regions. Each CDR3 protein is one row after TCRdb ran MiXCR on the PCR reads. The data contain about 12,000 distinct CDR3 sequences, approximately 56% of them singletons. CDR1 and CDR2 (germline): MGHRA, YSYEKL. The CDR3 is 15 amino acids. This clonotype was recorded once. Localized lung adenocarcinoma, a non-small cell lung cancer, affected the donors. The rearrangement uses TRBV4-1 and TRBJ2-1; possible D gene TRBD2, 5 bases. The end of the DNA fits TRBJ2-5 better, so the J call may be wrong. The sequence was collected from a female donor with lung adenocarcinoma. The CD4 and CD8 labels of this study may be unreliable. The sample consisted of CD8+ T cells from the margin of a lung tumor. The CDR3 loop reads CASSQAPGIQETQYF. CDR3 coding DNA: TGCGCCAGCAGCCAAGCTCCCGGGATACAAGAGACCCAGTACTTC.